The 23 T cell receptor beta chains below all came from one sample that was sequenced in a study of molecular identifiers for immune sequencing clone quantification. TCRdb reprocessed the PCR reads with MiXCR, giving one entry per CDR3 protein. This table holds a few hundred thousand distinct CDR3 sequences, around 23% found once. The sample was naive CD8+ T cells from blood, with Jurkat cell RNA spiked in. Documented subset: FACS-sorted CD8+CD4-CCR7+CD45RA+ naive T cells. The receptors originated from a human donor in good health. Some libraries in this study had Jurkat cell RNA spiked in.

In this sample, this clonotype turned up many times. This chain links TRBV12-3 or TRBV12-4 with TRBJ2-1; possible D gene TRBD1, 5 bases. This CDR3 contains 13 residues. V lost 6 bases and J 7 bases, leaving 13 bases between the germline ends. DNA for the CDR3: TGTGCCAGCAGCTCTCCGGACACAAATGAGCAGTTCTTC. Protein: CASSSPDTNEQFF.

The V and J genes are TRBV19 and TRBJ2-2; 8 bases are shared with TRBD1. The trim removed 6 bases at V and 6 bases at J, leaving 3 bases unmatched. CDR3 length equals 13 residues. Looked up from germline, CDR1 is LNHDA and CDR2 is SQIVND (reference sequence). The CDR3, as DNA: TGTGCCAGTAGGGAACAGGGGGCCGGGGAGCTGTTTTTT. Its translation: CASREQGAGELFF.

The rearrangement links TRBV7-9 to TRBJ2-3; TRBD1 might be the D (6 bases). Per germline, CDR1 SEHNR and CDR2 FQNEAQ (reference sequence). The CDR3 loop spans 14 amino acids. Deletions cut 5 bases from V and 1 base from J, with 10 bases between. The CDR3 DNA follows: TGTGCCAGCAGCACAGGGCTACGCACAGATACGCAGTATTTT. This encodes CASSTGLRTDTQYF.

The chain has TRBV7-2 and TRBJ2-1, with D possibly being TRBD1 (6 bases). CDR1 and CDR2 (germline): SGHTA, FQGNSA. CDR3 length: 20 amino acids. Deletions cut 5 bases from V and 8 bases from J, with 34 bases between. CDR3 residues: CASSPTTGQYLGAMADEQFF. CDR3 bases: TGTGCCAGCAGCCCAACAACCGGACAGTATTTGGGGGCAATGGCGGATGAGCAGTTCTTC.

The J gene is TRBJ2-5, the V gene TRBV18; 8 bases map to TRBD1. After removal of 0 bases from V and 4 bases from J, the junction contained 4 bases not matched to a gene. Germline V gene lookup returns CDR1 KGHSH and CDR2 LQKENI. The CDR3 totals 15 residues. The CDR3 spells CASSPPDRVRETQYF. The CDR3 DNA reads TGTGCCAGCTCACCACCGGACAGGGTTCGAGAGACCCAGTACTTC.

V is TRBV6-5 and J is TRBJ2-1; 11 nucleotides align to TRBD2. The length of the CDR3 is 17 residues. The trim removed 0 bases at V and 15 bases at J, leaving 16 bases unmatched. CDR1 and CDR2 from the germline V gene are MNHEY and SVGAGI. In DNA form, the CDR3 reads TGTGCCAGCAGTTACTCGCGGGGACTAGCGGCCCACAATGCGCGGTTCTTC. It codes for CASSYSRGLAAHNARFF.

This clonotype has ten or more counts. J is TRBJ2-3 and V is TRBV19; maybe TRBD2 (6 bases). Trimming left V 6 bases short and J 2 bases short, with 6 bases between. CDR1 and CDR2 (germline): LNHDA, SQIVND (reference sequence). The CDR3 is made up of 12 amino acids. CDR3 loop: CASRDYTDTQYF. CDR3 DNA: TGTGCCAGTAGGGACTACACAGATACGCAGTATTTT.

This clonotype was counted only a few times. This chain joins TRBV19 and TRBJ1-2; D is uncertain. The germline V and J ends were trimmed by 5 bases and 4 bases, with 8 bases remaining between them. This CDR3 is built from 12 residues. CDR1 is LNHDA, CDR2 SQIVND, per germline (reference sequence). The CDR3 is CASSSDPYGYTF. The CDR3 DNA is TGTGCCAGTAGTTCGGATCCCTATGGCTACACCTTC.

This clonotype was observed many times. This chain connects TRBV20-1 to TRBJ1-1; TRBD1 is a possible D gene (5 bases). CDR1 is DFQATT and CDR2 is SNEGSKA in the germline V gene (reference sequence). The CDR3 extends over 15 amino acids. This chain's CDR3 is CIPACDSYMNTEAFF. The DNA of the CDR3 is TGCATTCCCGCCTGTGACAGCTACATGAACACTGAAGCTTTCTTT.

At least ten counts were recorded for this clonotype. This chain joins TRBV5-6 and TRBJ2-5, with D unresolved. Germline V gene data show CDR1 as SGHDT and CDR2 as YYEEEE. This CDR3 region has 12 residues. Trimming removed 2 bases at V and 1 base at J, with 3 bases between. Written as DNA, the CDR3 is TGTGCCAGCAGCTTTCTCCAAGAGACCCAGTACTTC. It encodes CASSFLQETQYF.

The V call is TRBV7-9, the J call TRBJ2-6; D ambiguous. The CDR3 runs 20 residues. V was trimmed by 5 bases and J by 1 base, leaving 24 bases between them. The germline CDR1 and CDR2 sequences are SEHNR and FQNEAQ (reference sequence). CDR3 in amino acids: CASSPTVTRVGSSGANVLTF. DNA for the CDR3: TGTGCCAGCAGCCCTACTGTGACCCGCGTGGGGTCGTCTGGGGCCAACGTCCTGACTTTC.

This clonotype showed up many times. The CDR3 coding sequence is TGTGCCAGCAGCCCAGCCACTAGTGTGCTCTCCGAGCAGTACTTC. It specifies CASSPATSVLSEQYF. The chain couples TRBV9 to TRBJ2-7; possible D gene TRBD2, 5 bases. CDR1 SGDLS and CDR2 YYNGEE come from the germline V gene. Trimming removed 4 bases from V and 6 bases from J, with 20 bases in between. The length of the CDR3 is 15 residues.

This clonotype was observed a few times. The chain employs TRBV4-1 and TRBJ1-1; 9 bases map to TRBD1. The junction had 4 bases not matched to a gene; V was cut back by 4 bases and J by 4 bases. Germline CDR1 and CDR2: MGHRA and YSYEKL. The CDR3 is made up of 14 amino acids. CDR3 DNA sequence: TGCGCCAGCAGCCCTGGACAGGGGAGCACTGAAGCTTTCTTT. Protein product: CASSPGQGSTEAFF.

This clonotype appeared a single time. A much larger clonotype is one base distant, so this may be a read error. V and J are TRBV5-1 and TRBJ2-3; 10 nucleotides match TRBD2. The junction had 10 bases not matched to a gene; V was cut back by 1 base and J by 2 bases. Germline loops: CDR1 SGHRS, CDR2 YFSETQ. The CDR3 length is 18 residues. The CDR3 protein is CASSLFGASGSSTDTQYF. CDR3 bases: TGCGCCAGCAGCTTGTTCGGGGCTAGCGGGAGCTCCACAGATACGCAGTATTTT.

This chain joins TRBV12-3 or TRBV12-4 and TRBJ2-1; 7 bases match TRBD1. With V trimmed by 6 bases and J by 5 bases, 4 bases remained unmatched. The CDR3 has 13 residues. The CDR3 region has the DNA TGTGCCAGCAGAGTTCAGGGGGACAATGAGCAGTTCTTC. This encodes CASRVQGDNEQFF.

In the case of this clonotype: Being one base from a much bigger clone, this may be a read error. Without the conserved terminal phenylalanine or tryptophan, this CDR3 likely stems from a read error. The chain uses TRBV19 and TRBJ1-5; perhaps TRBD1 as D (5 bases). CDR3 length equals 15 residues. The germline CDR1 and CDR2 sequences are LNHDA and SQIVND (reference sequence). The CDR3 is CASLPGTASNQPQHS. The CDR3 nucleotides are TGTGCTTCGTTACCAGGGACGGCCAGCAATCAGCCCCAGCATTCT.

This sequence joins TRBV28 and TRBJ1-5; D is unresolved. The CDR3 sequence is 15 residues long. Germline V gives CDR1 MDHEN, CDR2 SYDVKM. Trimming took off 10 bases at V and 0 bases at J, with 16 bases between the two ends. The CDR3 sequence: CATREDYSSNQPQHF. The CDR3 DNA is TGTGCCACCAGAGAGGATTATTCTAGCAATCAGCCCCAGCATTTT.

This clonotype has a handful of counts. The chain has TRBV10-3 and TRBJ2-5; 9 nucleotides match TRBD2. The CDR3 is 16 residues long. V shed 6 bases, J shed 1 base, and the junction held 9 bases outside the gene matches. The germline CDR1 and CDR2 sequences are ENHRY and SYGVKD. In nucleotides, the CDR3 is TGTGCCATCAGCACTATAGCGGGGGCCTCCCAAGAGACCCAGTACTTC. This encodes CAISTIAGASQETQYF.

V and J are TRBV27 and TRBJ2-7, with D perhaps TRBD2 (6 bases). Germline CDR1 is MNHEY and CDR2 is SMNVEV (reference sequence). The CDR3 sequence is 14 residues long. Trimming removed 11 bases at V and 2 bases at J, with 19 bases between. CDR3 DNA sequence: TGTGCCGGCGGCACGGGGGACGCAACCTACGAGCAGTACTTC. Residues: CAGGTGDATYEQYF.

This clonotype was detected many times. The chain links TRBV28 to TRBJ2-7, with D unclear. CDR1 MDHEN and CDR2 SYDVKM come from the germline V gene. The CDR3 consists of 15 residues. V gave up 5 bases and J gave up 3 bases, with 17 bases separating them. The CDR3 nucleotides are TGTGCCAGCAGTCCTCGGGTTCCCCCCAACTACGAGCAGTACTTC. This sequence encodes CASSPRVPPNYEQYF.

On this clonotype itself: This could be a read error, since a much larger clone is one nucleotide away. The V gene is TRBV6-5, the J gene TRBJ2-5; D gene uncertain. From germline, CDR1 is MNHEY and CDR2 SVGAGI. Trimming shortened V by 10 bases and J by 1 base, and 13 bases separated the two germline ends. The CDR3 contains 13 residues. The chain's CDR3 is CAINLAGQETQYF. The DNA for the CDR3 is TGTGCCATCAACCTTGCAGGCCAAGAGACCCAGTACTTC.

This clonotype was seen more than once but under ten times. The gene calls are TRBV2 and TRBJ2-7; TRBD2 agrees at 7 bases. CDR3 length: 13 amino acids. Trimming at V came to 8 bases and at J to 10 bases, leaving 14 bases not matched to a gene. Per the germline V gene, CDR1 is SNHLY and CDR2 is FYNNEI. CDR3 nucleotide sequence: TGTGCCAGCTTTGGACCTCCTCGGGGGGAACAGTACTTC. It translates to CASFGPPRGEQYF.

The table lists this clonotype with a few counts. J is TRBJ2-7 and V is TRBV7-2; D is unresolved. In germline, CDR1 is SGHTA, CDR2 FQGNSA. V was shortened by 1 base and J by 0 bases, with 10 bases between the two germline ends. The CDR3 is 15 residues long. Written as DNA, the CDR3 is TGTGCCAGCAGCTTAGGGAGTTTCCCCTCCTACGAGCAGTACTTC. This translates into CASSLGSFPSYEQYF. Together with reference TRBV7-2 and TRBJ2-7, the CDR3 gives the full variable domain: GAGVSQSPSNKVTEKGKDVELRCDPISGHTALYWYRQSLGQGLEFLIYFQGNSAPDKSGLPSDRFSAERTGGSVSTLTIQRTQQEDSAVYLCASSLGSFPSYEQYFGPGTRLTVT.